The 20 T cell receptor beta chains given below trace back to one sample, sequenced in a study of Graves' ophthalmopathy and Graves' hyperthyroidism. The authors amplified TCR beta CDR3 regions from RNA transcripts. The first round was an RT-PCR with HTBI primers, and the second round was a multiplex PCR. Each CDR3 protein gets one entry after TCRdb re-called the multiplex PCR reads with MiXCR. The repertoire holds hundreds of thousands of distinct CDR3 sequences, with roughly an eighth as singletons. Specimen: blood. These receptors were obtained from a woman in her twenties or thirties with Graves' ophthalmopathy.

The V call is TRBV7-2, the J call TRBJ1-1, with TRBD1 identical over 7 bases. The J segment lost 3 bases and the V segment lost 7 bases, leaving 11 bases of the junction unmatched. Germline V gene lookup returns CDR1 SGHTA and CDR2 FQGNSA. The CDR3 is made up of 15 amino acids. The DNA of the CDR3 is TGTGCCAGCAAAATCGGGAGGGGGCGATACACTGAAGCTTTCTTT. Protein: CASKIGRGRYTEAFF.

This clonotype has a count of ten or more. CDR3 sequence: CSAFSDQGGAGVSTYEQYF. The CDR3 nucleotides are TGCAGTGCTTTTTCTGATCAAGGGGGAGCGGGGGTTTCGACCTACGAGCAGTACTTC. The chain recombines TRBV20-1 with TRBJ2-7; 8 bases fit TRBD2. Germline V gene lookup returns CDR1 DFQATT and CDR2 SNEGSKA (reference sequence). This CDR3 is built from 19 residues. J gave up 2 bases and V 5 bases, and 23 bases lay outside the gene matches.

Concerning this clonotype itself: The missing conserved phenylalanine or tryptophan at the end of this CDR3 makes a read error likely. This rearrangement joins TRBV5-1 to TRBJ2-5; D not certain. Germline V lookup: CDR1 SGHRS, CDR2 YFSETQ. CDR3 length: 13 amino acids. V lost 1 base, J lost 6 bases, and 10 bases lay in between. As DNA, the CDR3 is TGCGCCAGCAGCTTGAGTACTAAACAGACCCAGTACCTC. Amino acid sequence: CASSLSTKQTQYL.

This clonotype was found a few times. This rearrangement joins TRBV7-2 to TRBJ2-7; unclear D gene. The CDR3 runs 13 residues. Germline CDR1 and CDR2: SGHTA and FQGNSA. V lost 1 base to trimming and J lost 3 bases, with 7 bases between them. The CDR3 loop reads CASSLDTFYEQYF. CDR3 in DNA: TGTGCCAGCAGCTTAGACACGTTCTACGAGCAGTACTTC.

This clonotype was counted many times. The V call is TRBV7-8, the J call TRBJ1-1; no clear D. CDR1 is SGHVS and CDR2 is FQNEAQ in the germline V gene. The V gene lost 0 bases and the J gene lost 3 bases, with 5 bases spanning the gap. There are 13 residues in the CDR3. In DNA form, the CDR3 reads TGTGCCAGCAGCTTAGCGCTTCACACTGAAGCTTTCTTT. This sequence encodes CASSLALHTEAFF.

This clonotype was seen many times. This chain links TRBV20-1 with TRBJ1-6; 9 bases match TRBD1. Germline CDR1 DFQATT, CDR2 SNEGSKA (reference sequence). The CDR3 length is 14 residues. Unmatched junction bases numbered 7, after V lost 4 bases and J lost 9 bases. The CDR3 is CSAKTGTGSSPLHF. The CDR3 nucleotides are TGCAGTGCTAAAACCGGGACAGGGAGTTCACCCCTCCACTTT.

This clonotype has ten or more counts. This CDR3 reads CATSVGTGTYEQYF. In nucleotides, the CDR3 is TGTGCCACCAGCGTGGGGACAGGGACCTACGAGCAGTACTTC. This chain links TRBV15 with TRBJ2-7, with 9 nucleotides matching TRBD1. Germline CDR1 reads LNHNV; CDR2 reads YYDKDF (reference sequence). Trimming took 5 bases from V and 2 from J; bases not matched to a gene: 4. The CDR3 has 14 amino acids. Full variable domain (outside the CDR3, taken from reference TRBV15 and TRBJ2-7): DAMVIQNPRYQVTQFGKPVTLSCSQTLNHNVMYWYQQKSSQAPKLLFHYYDKDFNNEADTPDNFQSRRPNTSFCFLDIRSPGLGDTAMYLCATSVGTGTYEQYFGPGTRLTVT.

The chain joins TRBV7-2 to TRBJ2-5, with D tentatively TRBD2 (6 bases). V was trimmed by 6 bases and J by 5 bases, leaving 16 bases between them. The CDR3 is 14 residues long. Germline lookup yields CDR1 SGHTA and CDR2 FQGNSA. CDR3 sequence reads: CTSSTGRSGETQYF. Written as DNA, the CDR3 is TGTACCAGCAGTACGGGTCGAAGCGGGGAGACCCAGTACTTC.

This clonotype showed up many times. The rearrangement links TRBV25-1 to TRBJ1-1, with no clear D. Germline-derived CDR1 and CDR2 are MGHDK and SYGVNS. The CDR3 contains 11 residues. Trimming took 8 bases from V and 7 from J, leaving 11 bases between them. The CDR3 DNA sequence: TGTGCCAGCGGGCGGGGAGTTGAAGCTTTCTTT. Amino acids: CASGRGVEAFF. Full variable domain (remainder filled in from reference TRBV25-1 and TRBJ1-1): EADIYQTPRYLVIGTGKKITLECSQTMGHDKMYWYQQDPGMELHLIHYSYGVNSTEKGDLSSESTVSRIRTEHFPLTLESARPSHTSQYLCASGRGVEAFFGQGTRLTVV.

This clonotype was found many times. The chain employs TRBV12-3 or TRBV12-4 and TRBJ2-7, with D possibly being TRBD2 (7 bases). V was cut by 2 bases and J by 2 bases, with 13 bases left in between. The CDR3 runs 15 residues. CDR3 nucleotide sequence: TGTGCCAGCAGTTTAAGGGGGGGGAGAACCTACGAGCAGTACTTC. The encoded protein is CASSLRGGRTYEQYF.

V usage is TRBV12-3 or TRBV12-4 and J usage is TRBJ1-1, with D perhaps matching TRBD1 (5 bases). V lost 6 bases and J 9 bases, leaving 20 bases between the germline ends. The CDR3 is 14 residues long. The CDR3 spells CASRLQASPGQAFF. Written as DNA, the CDR3 is TGTGCCAGCAGATTACAGGCCTCTCCCGGGCAAGCTTTCTTT.

This clonotype was seen ten or more times. The rearrangement links TRBV7-9 to TRBJ2-4; a possible D gene is TRBD1 (5 bases). The V and J ends lost 2 bases and 9 bases respectively, with 8 bases between them. This CDR3 contains 12 residues. Germline loops: CDR1 SEHNR, CDR2 FQNEAQ (reference sequence). DNA for the CDR3: TGTGCCAGCAGCTTATCAGGGCCCATTCAGTACTTC. Amino acids: CASSLSGPIQYF.

J is TRBJ1-2 and V is TRBV7-2, with 8 nucleotides matching TRBD1. The CDR3 is made up of 15 amino acids. With 7 bases clipped from V and 1 base from J, the junction kept 8 bases outside the gene matches. Germline lookup yields CDR1 SGHTA and CDR2 FQGNSA. The CDR3 bases are TGTGCCAGCATCATGACAGGGGAACATAACTATGGCTACACCTTC. It yields the protein CASIMTGEHNYGYTF.

Comment on this clonotype: This likely comes from a read error, as the CDR3 has no conserved phenylalanine or tryptophan at its end. The limits of the CDR3 on the DNA are not certain, so only TCRdb's listed CDR3 is given. The chain has TRBV6-1 and TRBJ2-5; TRBD1 reflects the table's D call only, with no check against the DNA. The length of the CDR3 is 13 amino acids, counting both ends. Germline CDR1 MNHNS, CDR2 SASEGT. CDR3 sequence: CASRRGPQETQDY.

This clonotype was seen ten or more times. The V and J genes are TRBV6-1 and TRBJ2-7; 10 bases agree with TRBD2. Germline CDR1 MNHNS, CDR2 SASEGT. The trim removed 2 bases at V and 4 bases at J, leaving 17 bases unmatched. The CDR3 has 19 amino acids. The CDR3 reads CASSEYKASGRYGLYEQYF. Here the CDR3 DNA reads TGTGCCAGCAGTGAATATAAGGCTAGCGGGAGATACGGTCTTTACGAGCAGTACTTC.

The chain employs TRBV6-5 and TRBJ2-5, with D maybe TRBD1 (6 bases). Trimming removed 0 bases at V and 3 bases at J, with 11 bases between. The CDR3 is made up of 15 amino acids. CDR1 is MNHEY and CDR2 is SVGAGI in the germline V gene. CDR3 loop: CASSYSTDRKETQYF. As DNA, the CDR3 is TGTGCCAGCAGTTACTCGACGGACAGAAAAGAGACCCAGTACTTC.

This clonotype was picked up many times. The junction differs from germline at one of its ends, possibly a read error. The chain employs TRBV10-3 and TRBJ1-3, with D perhaps TRBD1 (6 bases). In germline, CDR1 is ENHRY, CDR2 SYGVKD. This CDR3 has 16 residues. CDR3 coding DNA: TGTGCCAGCAGTGAGTGGACAGACTACTCTGGAAACACCATATATTTT. As protein: CASSEWTDYSGNTIYF.

This clonotype was counted a few times. The CDR3 DNA reads TGCGCCAGCAGCGGATCGGACAGGGGGGTATCCTATAATTCACCCCTCCACTTT. The encoded protein is CASSGSDRGVSYNSPLHF. The chain joins TRBV5-1 to TRBJ1-6; TRBD1 aligns across 10 bases. From germline, CDR1 is SGHRS and CDR2 YFSETQ. Losses at the gene ends were 4 bases for V and 1 base for J; bases not matched to a gene: 8. The CDR3 is made up of 18 amino acids.

This clonotype showed up many times. This sequence joins TRBV20-1 and TRBJ1-2, with 7 nucleotides matching TRBD1. CDR3 size: 13 residues. The J segment lost 7 bases and the V segment lost 3 bases, leaving 8 bases of the junction unmatched. In germline, CDR1 is DFQATT, CDR2 SNEGSKA (reference sequence). The CDR3 loop reads CSASKQGTSGYTF. The DNA for the CDR3 is TGCAGTGCTAGCAAACAGGGGACCTCTGGCTACACCTTC.

At least ten counts were recorded for this clonotype. This CDR3 reads CSVEDGGNYEQYF. CDR3 nucleotide sequence: TGCAGCGTTGAAGATGGGGGCAACTACGAGCAGTACTTC. V gene TRBV29-1 combines with J gene TRBJ2-7, with D possibly being TRBD1 (6 bases). Germline V gives CDR1 SQVTM, CDR2 ANQGSEA. Trimming shortened V by 0 bases and J by 3 bases, and 9 bases separated the two germline ends. The CDR3 length is 13 residues.